The 23 T cell receptor beta chains given below trace back to one sample, sequenced in a study of CD8 T cells in Susac syndrome. RNA in amounts of roughly 0.45 to 1 ug was reverse transcribed with random hexamers. TCRdb re-derived calls from the immunoSEQ multiplex PCR reads in MiXCR, one entry per CDR3 protein. Of about 180,000 distinct CDR3 sequences listed, 90% to 96% are singletons. Sequencing was carried out using CD4+ T cells from PBMCs. These receptors all come from a human donor with multiple sclerosis.

The V gene is TRBV7-2, the J gene TRBJ1-4; 7 bases agree with TRBD1. J lost 4 bases, V lost 2 bases, and 10 bases had no gene match. Looked up from germline, CDR1 is SGHTA and CDR2 is FQGNSA. The CDR3 is 17 residues long. This chain's CDR3 is CASSLSNRQGNNEKLFF. CDR3 sequence (DNA): TGTGCCAGCAGCTTATCGAACCGACAGGGAAATAATGAAAAACTGTTTTTT. Full variable domain (rest looked up from reference TRBV7-2 and TRBJ1-4): GAGVSQSPSNKVTEKGKDVELRCDPISGHTALYWYRQSLGQGLEFLIYFQGNSAPDKSGLPSDRFSAERTGGSVSTLTIQRTQQEDSAVYLCASSLSNRQGNNEKLFFGSGTQLSVL.

The chain couples TRBV20-1 to TRBJ2-1; 9 bases agree with TRBD1. V was clipped by 3 bases and J by 3 bases; unmatched bases: 6. The germline CDR1 and CDR2 sequences are DFQATT and SNEGSKA (reference sequence). CDR3 length equals 15 residues. CDR3 region: CSASSTGGFYNEQFF. The DNA for the CDR3 is TGCAGTGCTAGTTCGACAGGGGGTTTCTACAATGAGCAGTTCTTC.

The chain carries TRBV25-1 and TRBJ1-1; D not resolved. Trimming pared 2 bases from V and 1 base from J, leaving 14 bases between. The CDR3 is made up of 16 amino acids. CDR1 is MGHDK, CDR2 SYGVNS, per germline. CDR3 DNA: TGTGCCAGCAGTGAAAGTTCCGGCAGGCCGAACACTGAAGCTTTCTTT. It encodes CASSESSGRPNTEAFF. The complete variable domain, with remaining parts taken from reference TRBV25-1 and TRBJ1-1, reads EADIYQTPRYLVIGTGKKITLECSQTMGHDKMYWYQQDPGMELHLIHYSYGVNSTEKGDLSSESTVSRIRTEHFPLTLESARPSHTSQYLCASSESSGRPNTEAFFGQGTRLTVV.

J is TRBJ1-6 and V is TRBV12-3 or TRBV12-4; D uncertain. The CDR3 is 12 amino acids. V lost 6 bases to trimming and J lost 11 bases, with 11 bases between them. CDR3 DNA sequence: TGTGCCAGCAGACCCGGCCGGCCACCCCTCCACTTT. Its translation is CASRPGRPPLHF.

The chain employs TRBV2 and TRBJ2-2; 9 nucleotides agree with TRBD2. The germline V gene has CDR1 SNHLY and CDR2 FYNNEI. V was clipped by 7 bases and J by 6 bases; unmatched bases: 9. CDR3 size: 15 residues. The CDR3: CASKAVRGGPGELFF. In DNA, the CDR3 is TGTGCCAGCAAGGCCGTGCGGGGGGGCCCCGGGGAGCTGTTTTTT.

V and J are TRBV20-1 and TRBJ1-2; tentative D call: TRBD1 (6 bases). CDR1 and CDR2 (germline): DFQATT, SNEGSKA (reference sequence). V lost 6 bases and J 7 bases, leaving 18 bases between the germline ends. CDR3 length: 13 amino acids. The CDR3 protein is CSAPLGALFGYTF. Written as DNA, the CDR3 is TGCAGTGCCCCCTTGGGGGCGCTTTTTGGCTACACCTTC.

V usage is TRBV4-3 and J usage is TRBJ1-2, with 7 bases identical to TRBD1. V was clipped by 3 bases and J by 4 bases; unmatched bases: 11. Per germline, CDR1 LGHNA and CDR2 YSLEER. The CDR3 has 16 residues. CDR3 nucleotides: TGCGCCAGCAGCCAGGTTCCCGGGACAGTCAGCTATGGCTACACCTTC. This translates into CASSQVPGTVSYGYTF.

The rearrangement links TRBV9 to TRBJ2-3; perhaps TRBD1 as D (6 bases). With 0 bases removed from V and 4 bases from J, the gap between germline ends came to 27 bases. The CDR3 spans 20 residues. The germline V gene has CDR1 SGDLS and CDR2 YYNGEE. The CDR3 region has the DNA TGTGCCAGCAGCGTAGCCCGGGGCACCCAGCAGGGGTTTCCCGCAGATACGCAGTATTTT. This gives the protein CASSVARGTQQGFPADTQYF.

This chain joins TRBV27 and TRBJ2-3; D unresolved. Looked up from germline, CDR1 is MNHEY and CDR2 is SMNVEV (reference sequence). Trimming pared 4 bases from V and 1 base from J, leaving 12 bases between. The CDR3 length is 15 residues. The CDR3: CASSYSILGTDTQYF. The CDR3, as DNA: TGTGCCAGCAGTTATAGCATTTTGGGCACAGATACGCAGTATTTT.

This rearrangement joins TRBV20-1 to TRBJ1-2; D uncertain. V was clipped by 2 bases and J by 8 bases, with 15 bases between them. CDR3 length: 13 amino acids. In germline, CDR1 is DFQATT, CDR2 SNEGSKA (reference sequence). CDR3 protein: CSARPHLPWGYTF. The CDR3 DNA reads as TGCAGTGCTAGACCGCATCTCCCTTGGGGCTACACCTTC.

Written as DNA, the CDR3 is TGTGCCAGCAGTTACTCGACAAGCGTGGCAGAGACCCAGTACTTC. The encoded protein is CASSYSTSVAETQYF. The genes are TRBV6-2 or TRBV6-3 and TRBJ2-5; no definite D call. Between the trimmed V and J ends, which lost 0 bases and 4 bases, there was a span of 12 bases. CDR3 length: 15 residues. Germline CDR1 and CDR2: MNHEY and SVGEGT.

V gene TRBV30 combines with J gene TRBJ2-2, with a possible D match to TRBD1 (5 bases). The ends were cut back, 2 bases at V and 9 bases at J, with 19 bases in the middle. There are 15 residues in the CDR3. The germline V gene encodes CDR1 GTSNPN and CDR2 SVGIG (reference sequence). DNA of the CDR3: TGTGCCTGGAGTTTTACCCACAGGTCCAATAGGGAGCTGTTTTTT. Translated: CAWSFTHRSNRELFF.

This chain links TRBV29-1 with TRBJ1-2, with 8 bases identical to TRBD1. The CDR3 loop spans 12 amino acids. Trimming cost V 7 bases and J 5 bases; bases outside gene matches: 6. Germline lookup yields CDR1 SQVTM and CDR2 ANQGSEA. For the CDR3, the DNA is TGCAGCGGGACAGGGAATCATTATGGCTACACCTTC. Amino acids: CSGTGNHYGYTF.

The rearrangement uses TRBV3-1 and TRBJ2-2; 7 bases agree with TRBD1. Germline lookup yields CDR1 LGHDT and CDR2 YNNKEL (reference sequence). The V gene end was trimmed by 0 bases and the J gene end by 1 base; junction bases not matched to a gene: 2. The CDR3 length is 16 residues. CDR3 residues: CASSQDRDRNTGELFF. CDR3 nucleotide sequence: TGTGCCAGCAGCCAAGATAGGGACAGGAACACCGGGGAGCTGTTTTTT.

The chain links TRBV2 to TRBJ2-1, with 10 nucleotides matching TRBD1. Germline V CDR1 and CDR2: SNHLY, FYNNEI. CDR3 size: 15 residues. The trim removed 7 bases at V and 7 bases at J, leaving 10 bases unmatched. The CDR3 sequence is CASIRDRGLGNEQFF. The CDR3 DNA sequence: TGTGCCAGCATTCGAGACAGGGGGCTCGGGAATGAGCAGTTCTTC. Based on the CDR3 plus reference TRBV2 and TRBJ2-1, the full variable domain is EPEVTQTPSHQVTQMGQEVILRCVPISNHLYFYWYRQILGQKVEFLVSFYNNEISEKSEIFDDQFSVERPDGSNFTLKIRSTKLEDSAMYFCASIRDRGLGNEQFFGPGTRLTVL.

The chain joins TRBV15 to TRBJ2-4, with D hard to call. V lost 4 bases, J lost 5 bases, and 21 bases lay in between. The CDR3 is 17 amino acids. Per the germline V gene, CDR1 is LNHNV and CDR2 is YYDKDF (reference sequence). CDR3 protein: CATSMGTAPIVQNIQYF. The CDR3 nucleotides read TGTGCCACCAGCATGGGTACAGCTCCAATCGTCCAAAACATTCAGTACTTC.

This sequence joins TRBV27 and TRBJ2-3; the D is unclear. The germline gives CDR1 MNHEY, CDR2 SMNVEV (reference sequence). The germline V and J ends were trimmed by 2 bases and 11 bases, with 8 bases remaining between them. The CDR3 extends over 11 amino acids. DNA of the CDR3: TGTGCCAGCAGTTTAGGAGCGATGCAGTATTTT. This codes for CASSLGAMQYF.

The rearrangement links TRBV20-1 to TRBJ2-5; maybe TRBD2 (6 bases). The CDR3 has 14 amino acids. The V gene's germline CDR1 is DFQATT and CDR2 SNEGSKA (reference sequence). V lost 4 bases and J 1 base, leaving 13 bases between the germline ends. The CDR3 reads CSATGAGTQETQYF. The CDR3 nucleotides are TGCAGTGCTACTGGCGCGGGGACCCAAGAGACCCAGTACTTC.

J is TRBJ2-7 and V is TRBV28; D gene uncertain. V shed 2 bases and J shed 0 bases, with 11 bases lying between them. Per germline, CDR1 MDHEN and CDR2 SYDVKM. The CDR3 length is 15 residues. CDR3 region: CASSLTAQISYEQYF. In DNA form, the CDR3 reads TGTGCCAGCAGTTTAACTGCACAAATCTCCTACGAGCAGTACTTC.

V gene TRBV2 combines with J gene TRBJ1-2; no firm D call. Trimming left V 3 bases short and J 3 bases short, with 5 bases between. The length of the CDR3 is 12 residues. Germline V gene lookup returns CDR1 SNHLY and CDR2 FYNNEI. The DNA for the CDR3 is TGTGCCAGCAGTGATAGCGACTATGGCTACACCTTC. It encodes CASSDSDYGYTF.

The V gene is TRBV29-1, the J gene TRBJ2-7, with D maybe TRBD2 (7 bases). Germline V lookup: CDR1 SQVTM, CDR2 ANQGSEA. CDR3 size: 12 residues. The V gene lost 8 bases and the J gene lost 3 bases, with 14 bases spanning the gap. The CDR3 bases are TGCAGCACCCAGAGGGGGGGCTACGAGCAGTACTTC. Amino acid sequence: CSTQRGGYEQYF.

J is TRBJ2-3 and V is TRBV3-1; D may be TRBD1 (6 bases). From germline, CDR1 is LGHDT and CDR2 YNNKEL (reference sequence). Trimming shortened V by 4 bases and J by 4 bases, and 18 bases separated the two germline ends. The CDR3 sequence is 16 residues long. CDR3 sequence (DNA): TGTGCCAGCAGCCCCCAACCACAGGGATTGGCAGATACGCAGTATTTT. This encodes CASSPQPQGLADTQYF.

The CDR3 DNA reads as TGTGCCTGGAGTGTAGTTCAGGAACTTAACTATGGCTACACCTTC. Translating gives CAWSVVQELNYGYTF. This chain connects TRBV30 to TRBJ1-2; unclear D gene. The CDR3 length is 15 residues. Deletions cut 0 bases from V and 1 base from J, with 12 bases between. Germline V gene sequence: CDR1 GTSNPN, CDR2 SVGIG (reference sequence).